Presented here are 30 T cell receptor beta chains from one specimen sequenced in a study of metastatic and nonmetastatic thyroid tumors. Patients had received no treatment of any kind before thyroid surgery. TCRdb re-clonotyped the PCR reads through MiXCR. The sample includes under 45,000 clones, over 25% of them seen just once. Specimen: blood. These receptors were collected from a male donor with papillary thyroid cancer or a benign thyroid nodule (not recorded which). Some clones in this sample may be carry-over from other donors' samples.

The genes are TRBV11-2 and TRBJ2-7, with 8 bases identical to TRBD2. CDR3 length: 16 residues. Germline CDR1 is SGHAT and CDR2 is FQNNGV. The V segment lost 1 base and the J segment 4 bases; nucleotides outside the gene matches: 9. Here the CDR3 DNA reads TGTGCCAGCAGCTTAGGACCCAGCGGGAGATTGTACGAGCAGTACTTC. It codes for CASSLGPSGRLYEQYF.

This clone was found many times. V and J are TRBV12-3 or TRBV12-4 and TRBJ2-7; D is possibly TRBD1 (5 bases). There are 14 residues in the CDR3. V was trimmed by 2 bases and J by 2 bases, leaving 10 bases between them. The chain's CDR3 is CASSLSRVPYEQYF. The CDR3 DNA is TGTGCCAGCAGTTTAAGCAGGGTACCCTACGAGCAGTACTTC.

Ten or more counts support this clone. V is TRBV4-1 and J is TRBJ2-2; 7 bases are a match to TRBD1. The CDR3 is 16 residues long. Per the germline V gene, CDR1 is MGHRA and CDR2 is YSYEKL. The V and J ends lost 4 bases and 1 base, in that order; junction bases with no gene match: 6. The CDR3 loop reads CASSLPRDRNTGELFF. CDR3 in DNA: TGCGCCAGCAGCCTCCCCCGGGACAGGAACACCGGGGAGCTGTTTTTT.

In this sample, this clone turned up many times. The rearrangement uses TRBV5-8 and TRBJ2-1, with 10 bases aligning to TRBD1. V shed 3 bases, J shed 7 bases, and the junction held 7 bases outside the gene matches. CDR1 and CDR2 from the germline V gene are SGHTS and YDEGEE. The CDR3 has 15 amino acids. The chain's CDR3 is CASSSGTGEMNEQFF. DNA for the CDR3: TGTGCCAGCAGCTCCGGGACAGGGGAAATGAATGAGCAGTTCTTC.

This clone occurred many times. J is TRBJ2-3 and V is TRBV20-1, with D perhaps TRBD1 (5 bases). This CDR3 spans 14 amino acids. CDR1 DFQATT and CDR2 SNEGSKA come from the germline V gene (reference sequence). Trimming pared 5 bases from V and 5 bases from J, leaving 17 bases between. The CDR3 DNA is TGCAGTGCTCCACGACGACAGTCCGGAGATACGCAGTATTTT. This encodes CSAPRRQSGDTQYF.

This clone has only one observation. The chain carries TRBV7-9 and TRBJ2-1; TRBD1 aligns across 9 bases. Germline values: CDR1 SEHNR, CDR2 FQNEAQ (reference sequence). This CDR3 spans 13 amino acids. The junction had 6 bases not matched to a gene; V was cut back by 10 bases and J by 5 bases. CDR3 sequence: CATRGQGDNEQFF. For the CDR3, the DNA is TGTGCCACTCGGGGACAGGGAGACAATGAGCAGTTCTTC.

This clone was seen at least ten times. The CDR3 region has the DNA TGCGCCAGCAGTGAGGGGTGGGGGAACAATGAGCAGTTCTTC. It codes for CASSEGWGNNEQFF. The chain is built from TRBV10-2 and TRBJ2-1, with D perhaps assigned TRBD1 or TRBD2 (5 bases each). Germline CDR1 is WSHSY and CDR2 is SAAADI. The V end lost 2 bases, the J end lost 5 bases, and 10 bases lay between the germline ends. The CDR3 consists of 14 residues.

This clone was found many times. The chain employs TRBV5-6 and TRBJ1-2, with a weak D call TRBD1 (5 bases). Between the trimmed V and J ends, which lost 0 bases and 8 bases, there was a span of 11 bases. Germline CDR1 is SGHDT and CDR2 is YYEEEE. The CDR3 loop spans 13 amino acids. The CDR3 loop reads CASSLVQGGGYTF. In DNA, the CDR3 is TGTGCCAGCAGCTTGGTCCAGGGTGGAGGCTACACCTTC.

There are many counts of this clone. V and J are TRBV5-4 and TRBJ2-7; the match to TRBD2 covers 7 bases. Germline loops: CDR1 SGHNT, CDR2 YYREEE (reference sequence). The CDR3 has 13 amino acids. After removal of 6 bases from V and 3 bases from J, the junction contained 6 bases not matched to a gene. The CDR3 coding sequence is TGTGCCAGCATGGCAGCGGGGAGCTACGAGCAGTACTTC. Protein: CASMAAGSYEQYF.

Comment on this clone: An end of the junction does not agree with germline; a read error may underlie this. The chain couples TRBV6-8 to TRBJ2-2; no definite D call. This CDR3 has 15 residues. CDR1 is MNHGY, CDR2 SAAAGT, per germline. CDR3 protein: CAISSSRSNPGELFF. CDR3 nucleotides: TGTGCCATCAGTTCCTCACGATCGAACCCCGGGGAGCTGTTTTTT.

This sequence joins TRBV28 and TRBJ2-7, with 10 bases fitting TRBD1. The germline V gene encodes CDR1 MDHEN and CDR2 SYDVKM. J was trimmed by 6 bases and V by 5 bases; bases with no gene match: 4. The CDR3 is made up of 13 amino acids. The CDR3 DNA reads TGTGCCAGCAGTCCCGGGACAGGGGTCGAGCAGTACTTC. Protein product: CASSPGTGVEQYF.

This chain joins TRBV28 and TRBJ2-3, with TRBD2 matching over 13 bases. Looked up from germline, CDR1 is MDHEN and CDR2 is SYDVKM. The CDR3 contains 17 residues. The ends lost 6 bases at V and 6 bases at J; junction bases unmatched: 12. The CDR3 coding sequence is TGTGCCAGCAGACCAGGCGGACTAGCGGGAGAGTCGGATACGCAGTATTTT. Its translation is CASRPGGLAGESDTQYF.

This clone was observed at least ten times. The CDR3 DNA reads TGTGCCTGGAGTGTAAGGAGGGGGTTTGAAGCTTTCTTT. The encoded protein is CAWSVRRGFEAFF. V and J are TRBV30 and TRBJ1-1; maybe TRBD1 (6 bases). CDR1 is GTSNPN and CDR2 is SVGIG in the germline V gene (reference sequence). V lost 0 bases, J lost 7 bases, and 12 bases lay in between. This CDR3 contains 13 residues. Full variable domain (remainder filled in from reference TRBV30 and TRBJ1-1): SQTIHQWPATLVQPVGSPLSLECTVEGTSNPNLYWYRQAAGRGLQLLFYSVGIGQISSEVPQNLSASRPQDRQFILSSKKLLLSDSGFYLCAWSVRRGFEAFFGQGTRLTVV.

This clone was seen repeatedly, ten times or more. The chain uses TRBV10-1 and TRBJ2-3; 10 bases agree with TRBD2. The CDR3 has 16 amino acids. Trimming took 4 bases from V and 3 from J; bases not matched to a gene: 7. Germline V gives CDR1 WNHNN, CDR2 SYGVQD (reference sequence). This CDR3 reads CASSGPAAGGTDTQYF. For the CDR3, the DNA is TGCGCCAGCAGTGGGCCCGCAGCGGGGGGGACAGATACGCAGTATTTT.

The V call is TRBV9, the J call TRBJ1-5; weak D call: TRBD1 (5 bases). The length of the CDR3 is 14 residues. The V gene lost 4 bases and the J gene lost 8 bases, with 16 bases spanning the gap. The germline gives CDR1 SGDLS, CDR2 YYNGEE. The CDR3 loop is CASSRSGGLEPQHF. The CDR3 region has the DNA TGTGCCAGCAGCCGATCGGGGGGGTTAGAGCCCCAGCATTTT.

Of note for this clone: A read error may account for a junction end that differs from germline. The chain is built from TRBV6-1 and TRBJ1-5; D may be TRBD1 (5 bases). The CDR3 covers 13 residues. Germline V gives CDR1 MNHNS, CDR2 SASEGT. The CDR3 spells CASPHRGNQTQQF. The DNA for the CDR3 is TGTGCCAGCCCTCACCGGGGCAATCAGACACAGCAATTT.

V is TRBV20-1 and J is TRBJ2-2, with 9 nucleotides matching TRBD1. Per germline, CDR1 DFQATT and CDR2 SNEGSKA (reference sequence). This CDR3 spans 15 amino acids. The ends lost 4 bases at V and 6 bases at J; junction bases unmatched: 9. CDR3 bases: TGCAGTGCTACAGGGGTGGACAGGGGTGCCGGGGAGCTGTTTTTT. Amino acids: CSATGVDRGAGELFF.

In this sample, this clone turned up many times. The chain couples TRBV18 to TRBJ1-4, with a possible D match to TRBD1 (6 bases). Germline CDR1 and CDR2: KGHSH and LQKENI. Trimming shortened V by 5 bases and J by 1 base, and 8 bases separated the two germline ends. The CDR3 contains 14 residues. For the CDR3, the DNA is TGTGCCAGCTCATCACAGGGAACTAATGAAAAACTGTTTTTT. Translating it yields CASSSQGTNEKLFF.

The CDR3 loop is CASSTTDYSNQPQHF. The CDR3 nucleotides read TGTGCCAGCAGCACGACTGACTATAGCAATCAGCCCCAGCATTTT. The chain links TRBV7-8 to TRBJ1-5, with D uncertain. The CDR3 loop spans 15 amino acids. Germline assignment: CDR1 SGHVS and CDR2 FQNEAQ. Trimming took off 5 bases at V and 0 bases at J, with 11 bases between the two ends.

This clone is termed medium-sized. The chain joins TRBV6-2 or TRBV6-3 to TRBJ2-7; D is possibly TRBD1 (6 bases). The CDR3 has 15 residues. From germline, CDR1 is MNHEY and CDR2 SVGEGT. V lost 3 bases, J lost 2 bases, and 14 bases lay in between. CDR3 residues: CASSYSGTSTYEQYF. In nucleotides, the CDR3 is TGTGCCAGCAGTTATTCTGGGACATCCACCTACGAGCAGTACTTC.

Details on this clone: Mismatch with germline at one junction end may stem from a read error. The chain couples TRBV11-1 to TRBJ2-3, with D perhaps matching TRBD1 (5 bases). The germline gives CDR1 SGHAT, CDR2 FQDESV (reference sequence). This CDR3 contains 16 residues. As DNA, the CDR3 is TGTGCCAGGAGCTTAGGAGTTGCAGGGTCGTCCGATACGCAGTATTTT. Translated, it gives CARSLGVAGSSDTQYF. Supplemented by reference TRBV11-1 and TRBJ2-3, the full variable domain reads EAEVAQSPRYKITEKSQAVAFWCDPISGHATLYWYRQILGQGPELLVQFQDESVVDDSQLPKDRFSAERLKGVDSTLKIQPAELGDSAMYLCARSLGVAGSSDTQYFGPGTRLTVL.

About this clone itself: The junction differs from germline at one of its ends, possibly a read error. J is TRBJ2-5 and V is TRBV6-2 or TRBV6-3; the D gene is possibly TRBD1 (6 bases). The germline V gene has CDR1 MNHEY and CDR2 SVGEGT. The CDR3 extends over 14 amino acids. CDR3 nucleotides: TGTGTCAGCAGTTACAGGGACATCCAAGAGACTCAGTACTTC. Translated: CVSSYRDIQETQYF.

The CDR3 loop is CASKPPGTGGTGELFF. CDR3 nucleotide sequence: TGTGCCAGCAAGCCCCCAGGGACAGGGGGCACCGGGGAGCTGTTTTTT. This chain links TRBV6-1 with TRBJ2-2, with 11 positions matching TRBD1. The CDR3 runs 16 residues. J lost 4 bases, V lost 7 bases, and 8 bases had no gene match. The germline CDR1 and CDR2 sequences are MNHNS and SASEGT.

This clone was found a few times. The genes are TRBV28 and TRBJ1-1; D gene uncertain. Germline CDR1 reads MDHEN; CDR2 reads SYDVKM. The CDR3 runs to 14 residues. Deletions cut 1 base from V and 6 bases from J, with 12 bases between. The CDR3 is CASSLSEGNAEAFF. Here the CDR3 DNA reads TGTGCCAGCAGTTTATCGGAGGGTAATGCTGAAGCTTTCTTT.

This chain links TRBV6-2 or TRBV6-3 with TRBJ1-2, with D possibly TRBD1 on 5 matching bases. Germline V CDR1 and CDR2: MNHEY, SVGEGT. Trimming took 6 bases from V and 4 from J, leaving 15 bases between them. The CDR3 loop spans 14 amino acids. CDR3 bases: TGTGCCAGCAGGAAGACAGTCGGGAGCTATGGCTACACCTTC. This gives the protein CASRKTVGSYGYTF.

The chain links TRBV27 to TRBJ2-7, with a tentative D call TRBD2 (6 bases). Looked up from germline, CDR1 is MNHEY and CDR2 is SMNVEV (reference sequence). The CDR3 is 14 residues long. V lost 7 bases and J lost 1, with 14 bases in between. The CDR3 region has the DNA TGTGCCAGCACGGTCATGGCGGGGTCCTACGAGCAGTACTTC. Its translation: CASTVMAGSYEQYF.

The chain carries TRBV6-1 and TRBJ2-1; TRBD2 matches 11 bases. Germline V gene data show CDR1 as MNHNS and CDR2 as SASEGT. With 3 bases clipped from V and 8 bases from J, the junction kept 9 bases outside the gene matches. This CDR3 is 16 amino acids long. The CDR3 spells CASSEGGSGRGDEQFF. Here the CDR3 DNA reads TGTGCCAGCAGTGAGGGGGGTAGCGGGAGGGGCGATGAGCAGTTCTTC.

This clone counts as medium-sized. The chain links TRBV2 to TRBJ2-7, with 7 bases matching TRBD1. The CDR3 runs 11 residues. CDR1 and CDR2 (germline): SNHLY, FYNNEI. V gave up 10 bases and J gave up 4 bases; unmatched junction bases: 4. CDR3 DNA: TGTGCCACCTCACAGGGGTACGAGCAGTACTTC. Its protein is CATSQGYEQYF.

Worth noting for this clone: A read error is likely, as this CDR3 ends without the conserved phenylalanine or tryptophan. The chain has TRBV5-1 and TRBJ1-4; perhaps TRBD1 as D (6 bases). The CDR3 spans 16 residues. The germline CDR1 and CDR2 sequences are SGHRS and YFSETQ. The CDR3, as DNA: TGCGCCAGCAGCTTAATAGGGGGTCCAGCTAATGTAAAACTGTTTTTG. Translating it yields CASSLIGGPANVKLFL.

In this sample, this clone is medium-sized. The genes are TRBV28 and TRBJ2-7, with 11 nucleotides matching TRBD2. The CDR3 sequence is 15 residues long. The J segment lost 1 base and the V segment lost 7 bases, leaving 6 bases of the junction unmatched. The V gene's germline CDR1 is MDHEN and CDR2 SYDVKM. For the CDR3, the DNA is TGTGCCAGCACGGGGACTAGCGGACCTTCCTACGAGCAGTACTTC. It translates to CASTGTSGPSYEQYF.